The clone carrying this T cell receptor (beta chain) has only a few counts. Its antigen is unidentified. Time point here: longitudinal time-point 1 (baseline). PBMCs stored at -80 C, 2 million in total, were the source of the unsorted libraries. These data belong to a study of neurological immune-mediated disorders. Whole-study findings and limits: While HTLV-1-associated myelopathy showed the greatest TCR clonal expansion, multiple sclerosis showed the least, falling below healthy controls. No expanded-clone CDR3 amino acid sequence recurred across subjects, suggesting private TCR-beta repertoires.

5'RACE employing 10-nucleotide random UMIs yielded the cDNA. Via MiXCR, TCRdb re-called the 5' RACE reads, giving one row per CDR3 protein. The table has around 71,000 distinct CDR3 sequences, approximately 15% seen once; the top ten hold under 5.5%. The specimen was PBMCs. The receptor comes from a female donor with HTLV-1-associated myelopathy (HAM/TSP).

The CDR3 DNA reads TGCGCCAGCAGCTTGGATCTAGCGGGGCCCTTGATCACGCAGTATTTT. Translating it yields CASSLDLAGPLITQYF. This chain uses TRBV5-1 with TRBJ2-3, with 9 bases that match TRBD2. V shed 0 bases, J shed 9 bases, and the junction held 11 bases outside the gene matches. This CDR3 is built from 16 residues. Germline V gene data show CDR1 as SGHRS and CDR2 as YFSETQ.